This record concerns one T cell receptor (beta chain) sequence. This sample is drawn from a study of blood T cell repertoires in COVID-19. Measured with immunoSEQ multiplex PCR; TCRdb has only the in-frame clones, and not every one. The sample has 150,000 to 200,000 clones; around four fifths are singletons. CDR1 and CDR2 from the germline V gene are SEHNR and FQNEAQ (reference sequence). CDR3 length: 13 residues. Trimming left V 2 bases short and J 10 bases short, with 14 bases between. The sample consisted of PBMCs or T cells enriched from blood (not recorded which). The gene calls are TRBV7-9 and TRBJ1-2; D gene uncertain. This sequence was found in a woman aged 50 to 65 who had recovered from COVID-19. In nucleotides, the CDR3 is TGTGCCAGCAGCTTATCTCTCAGCGGGGACTACACCTTC. This encodes CASSLSLSGDYTF.